Listed below are T cell receptor beta chains from one sample, sequenced in a study of cytotoxic CD8 clonotypes in ibrutinib-treated CLL. Using immunoSEQ multiplex PCR, the repertoire was profiled, and TCRdb retains in-frame clones only, with some absent. The data show over 120,000 clones, with roughly three quarters seen just once and about 5% held by the top ten. Source: PBMCs, taken after 24 months of ibrutinib treatment. The receptor set was obtained from a human donor with chronic lymphocytic leukemia. CDR3s include the opening cysteine and the closing phenylalanine or tryptophan. D genes are given only for firm matches.

d_gene: -; v_gene: TRBV13; CDR3aa: CASSLGAWGGRVYGYTF
d_gene: -; v_gene: TRBV30; CDR3aa: CALRTVGYGYTF
d_gene: TRBD1; v_gene: TRBV7-3; CDR3aa: CASSPGQVANTGELFF
d_gene: -; v_gene: TRBV19; CDR3aa: CASTRGQNEKLFF
d_gene: -; v_gene: TRBV30; CDR3aa: CAWSAGTWGEKLFF
d_gene: -; v_gene: TRBV30; CDR3aa: CAWSVPGLPTF
d_gene: -; v_gene: TRBV27; CDR3aa: CASSHGALATDTQYF
d_gene: TRBD2; v_gene: TRBV7-2; CDR3aa: CASSLVGGGPQYF
d_gene: TRBD2; v_gene: TRBV7-7; CDR3aa: CASSPGTSGTYEQYF
d_gene: TRBD1; v_gene: TRBV6-6; CDR3aa: CASSPQTGWGYTF
d_gene: -; v_gene: TRBV5-4; CDR3aa: CASSLTGTDTQYF
d_gene: -; v_gene: TRBV5-1; CDR3aa: CASSPGTGAPSYEQYF
d_gene: TRBD1; v_gene: TRBV19; CDR3aa: CASSIPDRGDTEAFF
d_gene: -; v_gene: TRBV19; CDR3aa: CASSIGGKRRTEAFF
d_gene: -; v_gene: TRBV7-3; CDR3aa: CASSLEGNTGELFF
d_gene: TRBD1; v_gene: TRBV28; CDR3aa: CAAETGGLNEKLFF
d_gene: -; v_gene: TRBV29-1; CDR3aa: CSGKIGLAGYNEQFF
d_gene: -; v_gene: TRBV6-1; CDR3aa: CASSLEGGNEQFF
d_gene: TRBD2; v_gene: TRBV5-4; CDR3aa: CASSFTSGYNEQFF
d_gene: -; v_gene: TRBV5-5; CDR3aa: CASSPNTGHGLF
d_gene: -; v_gene: TRBV21-1; CDR3aa: CASMDRGHQPQHF
d_gene: TRBD2; v_gene: TRBV19; CDR3aa: CASSIFPGLAGANTDTQYF
d_gene: -; v_gene: TRBV18; CDR3aa: CASSPGGLTITYNEQFF
d_gene: TRBD1; v_gene: TRBV5-6; CDR3aa: CASSPPDRTIYGYTF
d_gene: TRBD1; v_gene: TRBV29-1; CDR3aa: CSVDGSGQGARTGELFF
d_gene: -; v_gene: TRBV7-8; CDR3aa: CASSLAEVSTDTQYF
d_gene: -; v_gene: TRBV7-9; CDR3aa: CASSLVSGTQYF
d_gene: TRBD1; v_gene: TRBV5-6; CDR3aa: CATGTGADTQYF